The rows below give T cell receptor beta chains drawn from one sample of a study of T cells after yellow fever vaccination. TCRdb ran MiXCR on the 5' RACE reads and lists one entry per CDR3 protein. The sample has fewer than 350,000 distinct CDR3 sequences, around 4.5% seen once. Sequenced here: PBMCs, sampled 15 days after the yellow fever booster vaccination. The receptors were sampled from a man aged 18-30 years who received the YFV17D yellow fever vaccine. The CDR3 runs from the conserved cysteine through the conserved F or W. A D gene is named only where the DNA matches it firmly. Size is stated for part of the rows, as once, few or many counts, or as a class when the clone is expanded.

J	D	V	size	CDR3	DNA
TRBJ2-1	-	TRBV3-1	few	CASSHTGGLYNEQFF	TGTGCCAGCAGCCATACCGGGGGCCTCTACAATGAGCAGTTCTTC
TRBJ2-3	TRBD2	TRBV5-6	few	CASSLVSGGDSDTQYF	TGTGCCAGCAGCTTGGTTAGCGGGGGGGATTCAGATACGCAGTATTTT
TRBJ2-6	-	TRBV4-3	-	CASSPEPYSGANVLTF	TGCGCCAGCAGCCCGGAACCCTACTCTGGGGCCAACGTCCTGACTTTC
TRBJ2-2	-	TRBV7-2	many	CASSLGLRNGELFF	TGTGCCAGCAGCTTAGGTCTGAGGAACGGGGAGCTGTTTTTT
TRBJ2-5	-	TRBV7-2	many	CASSPGRSQETQYF	TGTGCCAGCAGCCCGGGACGGTCCCAAGAGACCCAGTACTTC
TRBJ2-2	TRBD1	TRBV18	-	CASSPQQGSSTGELFF	TGTGCCAGCTCGCCGCAACAGGGGTCATCCACCGGGGAGCTGTTTTTT
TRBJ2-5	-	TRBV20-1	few	CSAPRDPDKETQYF	TGCAGTGCTCCCAGGGACCCGGACAAAGAGACCCAGTACTTC
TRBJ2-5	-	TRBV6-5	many	CASTPGVRGQETQYF	TGTGCCAGCACCCCAGGGGTTCGGGGACAAGAGACCCAGTACTTC
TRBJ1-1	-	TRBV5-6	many	CASSLRARGTEAFF	TGTGCCAGCAGCTTAAGGGCCAGGGGAACTGAAGCTTTCTTT
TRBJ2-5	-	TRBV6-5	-	CASKGDSDQETQYF	TGTGCCAGCAAGGGAGATAGCGACCAAGAGACCCAGTACTTC
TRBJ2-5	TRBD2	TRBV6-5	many	CASSYEGLAGETQYF	TGTGCCAGCAGTTACGAGGGACTAGCTGGGGAGACCCAGTACTTC
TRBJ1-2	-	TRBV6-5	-	CATFGVGYTF	TGTGCCACCTTCGGAGTTGGCTACACCTTC
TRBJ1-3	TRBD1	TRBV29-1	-	CSVRQGRGNTIYF	TGCAGCGTAAGACAGGGGAGGGGAAACACCATATATTTT
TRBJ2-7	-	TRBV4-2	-	CASSQDKTGREQYF	TGTGCCAGCAGCCAAGATAAAACAGGGCGGGAGCAGTACTTC
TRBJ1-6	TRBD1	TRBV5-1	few	CASSQAWTGKNSPLHF	TGCGCCAGCAGCCAAGCCTGGACAGGGAAGAATTCACCCCTCCACTTT
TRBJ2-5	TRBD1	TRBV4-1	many	CASSQGQGGETQYF	TGCGCCAGCAGCCAAGGACAGGGGGGAGAGACCCAGTACTTC
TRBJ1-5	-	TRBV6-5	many	CASSWTKNQPQHF	TGTGCCAGCAGTTGGACAAAAAATCAGCCCCAGCATTTT
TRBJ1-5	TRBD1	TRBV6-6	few	CASGAGTGGLQPQHF	TGTGCCAGCGGGGCCGGGACAGGGGGCCTGCAGCCCCAGCATTTT
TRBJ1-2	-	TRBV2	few	CASRGQDLKGYTF	TGTGCCAGCAGAGGTCAGGACCTAAAGGGCTACACCTTC
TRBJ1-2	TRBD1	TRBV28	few	CASKVQGAGIYGYTF	TGTGCCAGCAAAGTACAGGGGGCGGGAATCTATGGCTACACCTTC
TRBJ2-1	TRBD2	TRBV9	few	CASSSAFKRGALYNEQFF	TGTGCCAGCAGCTCCGCATTCAAGCGGGGGGCCCTCTACAATGAGCAGTTCTTC
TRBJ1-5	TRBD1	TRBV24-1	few	CATSDSSRGQGNQPQHF	TGTGCCACCAGTGATTCAAGCAGGGGGCAGGGCAATCAGCCCCAGCATTTT
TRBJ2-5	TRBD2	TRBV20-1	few	CSAVEVAGGQETQYF	TGCAGTGCTGTGGAGGTGGCGGGGGGACAAGAGACCCAGTACTTC
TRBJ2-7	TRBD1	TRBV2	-	CASRSPGQGYEQYF	TGTGCCAGCAGAAGTCCGGGACAGGGCTACGAGCAGTACTTC
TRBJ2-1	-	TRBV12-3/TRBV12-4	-	CASSFGGGGEQFF	TGTGCCAGCAGTTTCGGGGGTGGAGGTGAGCAGTTCTTC
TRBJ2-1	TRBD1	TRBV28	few	CASSLVRDRGSQFF	TGTGCCAGCAGCTTGGTCCGGGACAGGGGTTCTCAGTTCTTC
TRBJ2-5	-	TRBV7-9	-	CASSLAEDETQYF	TGTGCCAGCAGCTTAGCGGAAGATGAGACCCAGTACTTC
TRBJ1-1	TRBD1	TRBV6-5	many	CASSHRGGAGTEAFF	TGTGCCAGCAGTCATCGAGGGGGCGCAGGCACTGAAGCTTTCTTT
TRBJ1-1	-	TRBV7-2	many	CASSLFGGDTEAFF	TGTGCCAGCAGCTTATTTGGGGGGGACACTGAAGCTTTCTTT
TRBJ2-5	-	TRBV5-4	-	CATRPAFQETQYF	TGTGCCACCCGCCCAGCGTTCCAAGAGACCCAGTACTTC
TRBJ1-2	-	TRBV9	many	CASSVGRDYGYTF	TGTGCCAGCAGCGTCGGCAGGGACTATGGCTACACCTTC
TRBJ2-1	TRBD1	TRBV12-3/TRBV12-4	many	CASSLGDRDYNEQFF	TGTGCCAGCAGCTTAGGGGACAGGGACTACAATGAGCAGTTCTTC
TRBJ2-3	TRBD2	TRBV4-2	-	CASSRGGTSGGRADTQYF	TGTGCCAGCAGCAGAGGCGGGACTAGCGGGGGACGAGCAGATACGCAGTATTTT
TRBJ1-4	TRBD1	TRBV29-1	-	CSVGTGQGDEKLFF	TGCAGCGTTGGGACGGGACAGGGCGATGAAAAACTGTTTTTT
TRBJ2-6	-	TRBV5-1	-	CASSSRTSSGANVLTF	TGCGCCAGCAGCTCGCGCACGAGCTCTGGGGCCAACGTCCTGACTTTC
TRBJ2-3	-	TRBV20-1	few	CSARLLDTQYF	TGCAGTGCCAGACTACTAGATACGCAGTATTTT
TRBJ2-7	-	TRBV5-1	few	CASSWGLTGDYEQYF	TGCGCCAGCAGCTGGGGACTAACAGGGGACTACGAGCAGTACTTC
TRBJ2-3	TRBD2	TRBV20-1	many	CSAAGTSEPDTQYF	TGCAGTGCAGCCGGGACTAGCGAGCCAGATACGCAGTATTTT
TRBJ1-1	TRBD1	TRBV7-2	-	CASSPQGEGTEAFF	TGTGCCAGCAGCCCACAGGGGGAAGGGACTGAAGCTTTCTTT
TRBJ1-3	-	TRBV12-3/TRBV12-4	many	CASSFRHSGNTIYF	TGTGCCAGCAGTTTTCGTCACTCTGGAAACACCATATATTTT
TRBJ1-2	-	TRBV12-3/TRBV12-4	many	CASSLVGGVNGYTF	TGTGCCAGCAGTTTAGTTGGAGGGGTTAATGGCTACACCTTC
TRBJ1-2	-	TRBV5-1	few	CASSSNHEGTGYGYTF	TGCGCCAGCAGCTCCAACCATGAGGGAACGGGGTATGGCTACACCTTC
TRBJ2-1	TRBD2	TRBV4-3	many	CASSQLAGGRYEQFF	TGCGCCAGCAGCCAACTAGCGGGGGGGCGGTATGAGCAGTTCTTC
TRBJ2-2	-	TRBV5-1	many	CASSLRTETGELFF	TGCGCCAGCAGCCTGAGGACGGAGACCGGGGAGCTGTTTTTT
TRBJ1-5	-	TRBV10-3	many	CAISPVEGGNQPQHF	TGTGCCATCAGTCCCGTGGAGGGTGGGAATCAGCCCCAGCATTTT